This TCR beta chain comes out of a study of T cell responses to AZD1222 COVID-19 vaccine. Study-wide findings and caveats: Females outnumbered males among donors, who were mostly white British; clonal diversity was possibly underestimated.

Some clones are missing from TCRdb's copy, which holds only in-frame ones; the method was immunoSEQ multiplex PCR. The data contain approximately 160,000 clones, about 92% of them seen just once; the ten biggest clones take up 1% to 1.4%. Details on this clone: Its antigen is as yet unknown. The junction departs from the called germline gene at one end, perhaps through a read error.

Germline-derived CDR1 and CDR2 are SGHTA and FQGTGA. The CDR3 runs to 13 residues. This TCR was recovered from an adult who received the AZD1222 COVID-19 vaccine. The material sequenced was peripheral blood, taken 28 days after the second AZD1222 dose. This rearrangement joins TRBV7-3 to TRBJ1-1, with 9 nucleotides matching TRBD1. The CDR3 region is CASSVTGGSEAFF. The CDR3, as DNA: TGTGCCAGCAGCGTAACAGGGGGCTCTGAAGCTTTCTTT.